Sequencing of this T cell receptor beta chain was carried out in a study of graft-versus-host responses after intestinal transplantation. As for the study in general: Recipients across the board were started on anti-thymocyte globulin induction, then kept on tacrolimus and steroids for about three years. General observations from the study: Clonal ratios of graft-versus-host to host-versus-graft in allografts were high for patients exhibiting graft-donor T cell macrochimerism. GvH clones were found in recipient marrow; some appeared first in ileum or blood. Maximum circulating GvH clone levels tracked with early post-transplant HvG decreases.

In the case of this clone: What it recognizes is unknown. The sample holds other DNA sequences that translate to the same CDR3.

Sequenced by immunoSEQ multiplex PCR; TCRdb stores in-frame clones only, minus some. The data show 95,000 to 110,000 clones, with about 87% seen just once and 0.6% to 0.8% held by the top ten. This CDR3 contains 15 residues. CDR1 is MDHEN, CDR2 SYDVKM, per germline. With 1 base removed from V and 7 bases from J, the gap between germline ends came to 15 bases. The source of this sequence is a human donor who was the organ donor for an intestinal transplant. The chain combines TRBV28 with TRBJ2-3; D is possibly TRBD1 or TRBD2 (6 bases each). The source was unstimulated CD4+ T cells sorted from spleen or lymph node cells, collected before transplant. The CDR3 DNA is TGTGCCAGCAGTTTATCGCCGGGGGCTAGGCATACGCAGTATTTT. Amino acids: CASSLSPGARHTQYF.